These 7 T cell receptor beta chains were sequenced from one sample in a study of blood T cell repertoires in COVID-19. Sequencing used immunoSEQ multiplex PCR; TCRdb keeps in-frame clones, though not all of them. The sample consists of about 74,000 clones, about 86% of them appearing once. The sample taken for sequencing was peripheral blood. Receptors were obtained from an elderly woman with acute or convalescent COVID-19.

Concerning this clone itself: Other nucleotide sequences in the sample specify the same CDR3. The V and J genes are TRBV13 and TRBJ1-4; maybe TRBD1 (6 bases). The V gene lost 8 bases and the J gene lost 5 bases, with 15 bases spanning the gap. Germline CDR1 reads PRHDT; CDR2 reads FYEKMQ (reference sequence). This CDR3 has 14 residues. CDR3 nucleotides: TGTGCCAGCGCGTCACAGGGTGGGAATGAAAAACTGTTTTTT. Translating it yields CASASQGGNEKLFF.

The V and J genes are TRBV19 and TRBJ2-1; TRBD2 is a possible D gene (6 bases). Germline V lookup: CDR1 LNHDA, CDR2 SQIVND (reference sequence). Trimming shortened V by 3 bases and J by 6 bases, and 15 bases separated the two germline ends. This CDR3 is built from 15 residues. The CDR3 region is CASSMPLRRVNEQFF. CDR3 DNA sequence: TGTGCCAGTAGTATGCCCCTGAGGAGGGTCAATGAGCAGTTCTTC.

CDR3 loop: CASSSGFGNTGELFF. CDR3 coding DNA: TGCGCCAGCAGCTCGGGGTTCGGTAACACCGGGGAGCTGTTTTTT. The rearrangement uses TRBV5-1 and TRBJ2-2, with a tentative D call TRBD2 (5 bases). Germline V CDR1 and CDR2: SGHRS, YFSETQ. The CDR3 is 15 residues long. Deletions cut 3 bases from V and 2 bases from J, with 11 bases between.

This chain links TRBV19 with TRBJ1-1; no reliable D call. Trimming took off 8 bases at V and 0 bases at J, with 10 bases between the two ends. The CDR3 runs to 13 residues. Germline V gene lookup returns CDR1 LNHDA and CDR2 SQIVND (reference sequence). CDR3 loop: CASGATLNTEAFF. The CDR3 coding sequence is TGTGCCAGTGGAGCCACGTTGAACACTGAAGCTTTCTTT.

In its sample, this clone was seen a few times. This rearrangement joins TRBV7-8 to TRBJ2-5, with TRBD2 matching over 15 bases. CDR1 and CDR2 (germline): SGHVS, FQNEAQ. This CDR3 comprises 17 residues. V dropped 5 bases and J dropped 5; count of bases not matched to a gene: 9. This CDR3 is CASSPWTSGGARETQYF. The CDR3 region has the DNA TGTGCCAGCAGCCCCTGGACTAGCGGGGGGGCGCGGGAGACCCAGTACTTC.

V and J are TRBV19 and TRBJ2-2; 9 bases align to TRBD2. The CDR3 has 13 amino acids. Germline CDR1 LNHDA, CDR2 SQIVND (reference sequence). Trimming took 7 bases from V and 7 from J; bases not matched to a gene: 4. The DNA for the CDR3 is TGTGCCAGTACTAGCGGGGTGATCGGGGAGCTGTTTTTT. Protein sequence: CASTSGVIGELFF.

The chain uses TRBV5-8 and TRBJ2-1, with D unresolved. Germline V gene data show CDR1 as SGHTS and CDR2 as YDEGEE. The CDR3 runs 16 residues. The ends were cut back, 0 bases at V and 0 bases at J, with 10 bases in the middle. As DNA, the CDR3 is TGTGCCAGCAGCTTGGAGATACTAAGCTCCTACAATGAGCAGTTCTTC. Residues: CASSLEILSSYNEQFF.